This T cell receptor (beta chain) was recorded in a study of blood T cell repertoires in COVID-19. Study summary: In each case, the material was cDNA or gDNA derived from T cells, B-cell-depleted T cells, or PBMCs.

Method: immunoSEQ multiplex PCR; TCRdb's copy keeps in-frame clones and lacks some. The table lists more than 250,000 clones, about 91% of them singletons. This CDR3 comprises 15 residues. Germline V gives CDR1 SGHRS, CDR2 YFSETQ. The germline V and J ends were trimmed by 4 bases and 6 bases, with 18 bases remaining between them. Sequencing used PBMCs or T cells enriched from blood (not recorded which). This TCR derives from a woman aged 40-49 years with acute COVID-19. The chain uses TRBV5-1 and TRBJ2-3, with TRBD1 as a possible D gene (6 bases). The CDR3 nucleotides are TGCGCCAGCAGCGAACGGGACACCGCCTCGGATACGCAGTATTTT. It is translated as CASSERDTASDTQYF.